One and the same sample provided the 14 T cell receptor beta chains below, sequenced in a study of cytomegalovirus exposure and HLA in healthy donors (dated by TCRdb to 2016 to 2017). The library was generated by the immunoSEQ multiplex PCR assay. Sourced from immuneACCESS, this table was stored by TCRdb with only in-frame sequences that have V and J called. A share of the clones is absent; for the studies checked, an unresolved V gene accounts for under half, and the remainder has no known explanation. This sample lists approximately 140,000 clones; 80% to 90% were detected once. Together, the top ten hold under 3% of the sample. Sequences were obtained from PBMCs. The receptors stem from a man aged 18 to 30 in good health and CMV-seronegative.

The V gene is TRBV28, the J gene TRBJ1-1; D remains ambiguous. Germline V gene data show CDR1 as MDHEN and CDR2 as SYDVKM. Trimming stripped 4 bases from V and 3 bases from J, with 6 bases between. The CDR3 extends over 12 amino acids. In DNA form, the CDR3 reads TGTGCCAGCAGTTCGGTATACACTGAAGCTTTCTTT. Encoded protein: CASSSVYTEAFF.

The rearrangement joins TRBV12-5 to TRBJ2-3; 10 bases agree with TRBD2. V was pared by 6 bases and J by 5 bases, with 8 bases of the junction left unmatched. Germline CDR1 LGHNT, CDR2 FRNRAP. The CDR3 loop spans 15 amino acids. This CDR3 is CASGSSGGGGDTQYF. In nucleotides, the CDR3 is TGTGCTAGTGGGTCAAGCGGGGGGGGTGGAGATACGCAGTATTTT.

A few counts support this clone. The rearrangement joins TRBV13 to TRBJ2-1; 11 bases are a match to TRBD2. Germline V gene sequence: CDR1 PRHDT, CDR2 FYEKMQ (reference sequence). After removal of 3 bases from V and 5 bases from J, the junction contained 3 bases not matched to a gene. The CDR3 spans 15 residues. Here the CDR3 reads CASSFLAGGHNEQFF. The DNA for the CDR3 is TGTGCCAGCAGCTTTCTAGCGGGGGGTCACAATGAGCAGTTCTTC.

With regard to this clone: Germline is not matched at one junction end, which may reflect a read error. The J gene is TRBJ2-7, the V gene TRBV28; 8 bases are shared with TRBD2. In germline, CDR1 is MDHEN, CDR2 SYDVKM. The CDR3 has 11 residues. The chain's CDR3 is CASSRTSGRAF. The DNA for the CDR3 is TGTGCCAGCAGCCGTACTAGCGGAAGGGCCTTC.

The genes are TRBV14 and TRBJ2-3; D may be TRBD2 (6 bases). Trimming cost V 5 bases and J 0 bases, with 12 bases left between them. The CDR3 has 15 residues. Germline lookup yields CDR1 SGHDN and CDR2 FVKESK. CDR3 sequence: CASSEHGSSTDTQYF. CDR3 nucleotides: TGTGCCAGCAGCGAGCACGGGAGTAGCACAGATACGCAGTATTTT. The full variable domain, in which reference TRBV14 and TRBJ2-3 provide the parts outside the CDR3, is EAGVTQFPSHSVIEKGQTVTLRCDPISGHDNLYWYRRVMGKEIKFLLHFVKESKQDESGMPNNRFLAERTGGTYSTLKVQPAELEDSGVYFCASSEHGSSTDTQYFGPGTRLTVL.

This clone was picked up a small number of times. This chain links TRBV9 with TRBJ1-1; D ambiguous. The V end was cut by 2 bases, the J end by 10 bases, with 15 bases between. Germline CDR1 and CDR2: SGDLS and YYNGEE. This CDR3 is 13 amino acids long. CDR3 loop: CASSVDRRSRAFF. CDR3 in DNA: TGTGCCAGCAGCGTCGACCGGAGGTCGAGAGCTTTCTTT.

In this sample, this clone turned up a few times. The V and J genes are TRBV25-1 and TRBJ2-7, with D perhaps matching TRBD2 (6 bases). Germline V gene lookup returns CDR1 MGHDK and CDR2 SYGVNS. Deletions cut 6 bases from V and 6 bases from J, with 12 bases between. The CDR3 contains 12 residues. CDR3 nucleotides: TGTGCCAGCAGCCGGGACTCCCGCGAGCAGTACTTC. Protein product: CASSRDSREQYF.

V and J are TRBV4-1 and TRBJ2-1; 7 nucleotides line up with TRBD1. Per the germline V gene, CDR1 is MGHRA and CDR2 is YSYEKL. With V trimmed by 4 bases and J by 4 bases, 1 base remained unmatched. The CDR3 totals 13 residues. CDR3 residues: CASSPTGYNEQFF. The DNA of the CDR3 is TGCGCCAGCAGCCCGACAGGGTACAATGAGCAGTTCTTC.

The chain recombines TRBV6-1 with TRBJ2-7, with 11 bases matching TRBD2. There are 15 residues in the CDR3. V lost 4 bases to trimming and J lost 3 bases; unmatched junction nucleotides: 5. Germline CDR1 MNHNS, CDR2 SASEGT. The CDR3 region has the DNA TGTGCCAGCAGTGGAACTAGCGGGGGCAGCTACGAGCAGTACTTC. This gives the protein CASSGTSGGSYEQYF.

The DNA of the CDR3 is TGTGCCATCAGCGAGGGGGGCACAGGGGGAAGCTACACCTTC. It translates to CAISEGGTGGSYTF. V gene TRBV10-3 combines with J gene TRBJ1-2; 8 bases agree with TRBD1. Germline V gene data show CDR1 as ENHRY and CDR2 as SYGVKD. V trimming: 6 bases; J trimming: 9 bases; junction bases outside the gene matches: 12. The CDR3 runs to 14 residues.

V gene TRBV12-5 combines with J gene TRBJ2-7, with a possible D match to TRBD2 (5 bases). The CDR3 consists of 12 residues. Trimming stripped 10 bases from V and 3 bases from J, with 13 bases between. Germline assignment: CDR1 LGHNT and CDR2 FRNRAP. In nucleotides, the CDR3 is TGTGCTACCTCCCCGGGGATCTACGAGCAGTACTTC. It codes for CATSPGIYEQYF.

J is TRBJ2-7 and V is TRBV27, with a weak D call TRBD2 (7 bases). Germline CDR1 reads MNHEY; CDR2 reads SMNVEV (reference sequence). The CDR3 is made up of 11 amino acids. This CDR3 is CAASGGHEQYF. CDR3 bases: TGTGCTGCCTCGGGGGGCCACGAGCAGTACTTC.

The chain employs TRBV6-5 and TRBJ1-1; 10 nucleotides align to TRBD1. Germline V gives CDR1 MNHEY, CDR2 SVGAGI. The CDR3 consists of 15 residues. The trim removed 0 bases at V and 5 bases at J, leaving 3 bases unmatched. CDR3 DNA: TGTGCCAGCAGTTACTCCGGGACAGGGGAAACTGAAGCTTTCTTT. Its protein is CASSYSGTGETEAFF.

The chain recombines TRBV30 with TRBJ2-2, with D possibly being TRBD1 (5 bases). Per germline, CDR1 GTSNPN and CDR2 SVGIG (reference sequence). The CDR3 has 14 amino acids. Trimming stripped 0 bases from V and 7 bases from J, with 12 bases between. Here the CDR3 DNA reads TGTGCCTGGAGTGTATTACCAGGGTTCGGGGAGCTGTTTTTT. This gives the protein CAWSVLPGFGELFF.